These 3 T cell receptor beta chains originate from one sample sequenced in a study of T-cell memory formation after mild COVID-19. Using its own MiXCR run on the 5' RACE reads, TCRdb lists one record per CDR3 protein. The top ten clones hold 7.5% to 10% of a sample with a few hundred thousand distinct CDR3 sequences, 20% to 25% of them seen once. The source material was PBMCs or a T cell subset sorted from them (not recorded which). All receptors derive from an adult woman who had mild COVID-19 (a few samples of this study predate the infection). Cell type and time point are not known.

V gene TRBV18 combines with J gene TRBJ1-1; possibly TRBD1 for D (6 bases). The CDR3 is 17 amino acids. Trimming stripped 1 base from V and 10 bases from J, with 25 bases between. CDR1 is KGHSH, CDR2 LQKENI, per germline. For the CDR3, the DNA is TGTGCCAGCTCACCACTCCCAAAAGGGGGGGGGACGGATGTAGCTTTCTTT. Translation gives CASSPLPKGGGTDVAFF.

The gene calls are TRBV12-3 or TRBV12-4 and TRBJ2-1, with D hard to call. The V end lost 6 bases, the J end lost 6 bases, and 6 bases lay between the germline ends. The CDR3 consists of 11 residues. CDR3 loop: CASRSGNEQFF. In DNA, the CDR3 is TGTGCCAGCAGGTCTGGCAATGAGCAGTTCTTC.

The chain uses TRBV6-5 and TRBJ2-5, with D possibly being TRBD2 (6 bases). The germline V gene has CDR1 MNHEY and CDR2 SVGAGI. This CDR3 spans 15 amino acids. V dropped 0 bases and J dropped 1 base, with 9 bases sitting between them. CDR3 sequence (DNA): TGTGCCAGCAGTTACTCTAGGACTACCCAAGAGACCCAGTACTTC. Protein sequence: CASSYSRTTQETQYF.